A selection of T cell receptor beta chains follows, all from one sample in a study of blood T cell repertoires in COVID-19. Repertoires were generated with immunoSEQ multiplex PCR, while TCRdb's copy carries only in-frame clones and drops some. Among some 99,000 clones listed, less than 85% were seen once. Source material: peripheral blood. These receptors all come from a woman aged 60 to 75 with acute or convalescent COVID-19. The conserved cysteine and the conserved F or W are not part of the CDR3 here. Each record gives: V gene, J gene, CDR3 protein.

TRBV7-2,TRBJ2-5,ASSVQGGQETQY
TRBV28,TRBJ1-5,ASKLGWSGNQPQH
TRBV28,TRBJ1-1,ASSSVTGDGGPEAF
TRBV7-2,TRBJ2-1,ASSTAGGWSYNEQF
TRBV19,TRBJ2-7,ASSEGGYEQY
TRBV10-2,TRBJ2-1,ASRPLTSGGATEQF
TRBV5-6,TRBJ1-2,ASSFGRIGTGGYT
TRBV28,TRBJ1-2,ASRRRDYGYT
TRBV12-3/TRBV12-4,TRBJ1-6,ASSPTGRSPLH
TRBV5-4,TRBJ2-1,ASSLGTSSYNEQF
TRBV6-6,TRBJ1-3,ASTQVDTIY
TRBV4-3,TRBJ2-7,ASSQDFRSGEQY
TRBV6-6,TRBJ1-1,ASREKHSEAF
TRBV7-9,TRBJ2-1,ASSLGLHNEQF
TRBV5-6,TRBJ2-7,ASSDSFYEQY
TRBV9,TRBJ1-4,ASSVEHNEKLF
TRBV5-1,TRBJ2-1,ASRFQDEQF
TRBV11-3,TRBJ2-7,ASSPGQTYEQY
TRBV25-1,TRBJ1-4,ASSADRRTLNEKLF
TRBV29-1,TRBJ1-1,SGRTGGLFTEAF
TRBV10-1,TRBJ2-7,ASSLGSGGYEQY
TRBV6-5,TRBJ2-1,ASSWDRGPYNEQF
TRBV7-8,TRBJ1-1,ASSKRGPVNTEAF
TRBV6-6,TRBJ2-7,ASRTAGLSYEQY
TRBV9,TRBJ1-6,ASSPATGNNSPLH
TRBV24-1,TRBJ1-2,ATSDTAGDYGYT
TRBV29-1,TRBJ2-7,SVGYPDKSRY
TRBV6-5,TRBJ1-2,ASFSGQQGAYGYT
TRBV5-1,TRBJ2-6,ASSLRQGGGSGANVLT
TRBV6-6,TRBJ1-6,ASSQPSNSPLH
TRBV3-1/TRBV3-2,TRBJ2-5,ASSRLGTAETQY
TRBV29-1,TRBJ2-3,SVAQGGDTQY
TRBV6-5,TRBJ1-2,ASTRDRVFGYT
TRBV2,TRBJ2-5,ASSPNRGKQETQY
TRBV3-1/TRBV3-2,TRBJ2-1,ASSPPGREGRTEQF
TRBV18,TRBJ2-3,ASSPGLADPDTQY
TRBV28,TRBJ2-3,ASMGLADTQY
TRBV28,TRBJ2-7,ASRGQGRTYEQY
TRBV28,TRBJ2-7,ASSRSHGQGHEQY
TRBV20-1,TRBJ2-1,SSGVVPEQF
TRBV5-4,TRBJ2-2,ASSQQGMIVGGELF
TRBV6-4,TRBJ2-1,ASSPAATSSYNEQF
TRBV10-1,TRBJ2-1,ASSGSSHEQF
TRBV3-1/TRBV3-2,TRBJ1-1,ASSQEGEENTEAF
TRBV6-5,TRBJ2-2,ASSANRGRTGELF
TRBV9,TRBJ2-1,ASSPRGGIENEQF
TRBV5-5,TRBJ2-1,ASSLVSSGNNEQF
TRBV15,TRBJ2-2,ATRTGWSGELF
TRBV27,TRBJ1-5,ASSLRGTGTSQPQH
TRBV28,TRBJ2-5,ASSFPTDPYQETQY
TRBV6-5,TRBJ2-1,ASSYSSGQGINEQF
TRBV10-3,TRBJ2-7,AISEREALQGAYEQY
TRBV14,TRBJ1-3,ASSQRGQVFGNTIY